This T cell receptor beta chain appears in the sequencing data of a study of blood T cell repertoires in COVID-19. In the authors' methods: Researchers report that nucleated cell counts were estimated from reference gene primer amplification. Libraries were prepared by immunoSEQ multiplex PCR; TCRdb keeps only in-frame clonotypes and omits some of them. The V and J calls and clone size are taken from that table; D and trimming were inferred from the DNA. Of 300,000 or so clones listed, just over 85% are singletons. CDR3 length: 16 amino acids. Per the germline V gene, CDR1 is SGHTA and CDR2 is FQGNSA. V shed 3 bases and J shed 6 bases, with 20 bases lying between them. The participants were between roughly 18 and 89 years old and came from about two dozen US areas.

The chain has TRBV7-2 and TRBJ1-2; D might be TRBD1 (6 bases). The sample comprised PBMCs or T cells enriched from blood (not recorded which). The sequence was obtained from a woman aged 40 to 50 with acute COVID-19. The CDR3 here is CASSLVQGPFANGYTF. CDR3 coding DNA: TGTGCCAGCAGCTTGGTTCAGGGGCCCTTCGCCAATGGCTACACCTTC.